Presented here are 20 T cell receptor beta chains from one specimen sequenced in a study of blood T cell repertoires in COVID-19. Repertoires were generated with immunoSEQ multiplex PCR, while TCRdb's copy carries only in-frame clones and drops some. The sample includes more than 95,000 clones, roughly 79% of them seen just once. Sequenced input: peripheral blood. These receptors all stem from a man of 80 years or more with acute or convalescent COVID-19.

The chain links TRBV25-1 to TRBJ1-1, with unresolved D. V dropped 6 bases and J dropped 1 base, with 12 bases sitting between them. This CDR3 is 14 amino acids long. Germline-derived CDR1 and CDR2 are MGHDK and SYGVNS. The CDR3 here is CASSLRGSNTEAFF. The DNA of the CDR3 is TGTGCCAGCAGCCTTAGAGGGTCGAACACTGAAGCTTTCTTT.

The chain carries TRBV19 and TRBJ1-1, with D possibly TRBD1 on 5 matching bases. Germline V gene data show CDR1 as LNHDA and CDR2 as SQIVND (reference sequence). Trimming stripped 6 bases from V and 5 bases from J, with 13 bases between. CDR3 size: 13 residues. The CDR3 nucleotides are TGTGCCAGTAGCGGAGGGGAGTGGACTGAAGCTTTCTTT. Protein sequence: CASSGGEWTEAFF. Using reference TRBV19 and TRBJ1-1 for the parts outside the CDR3, the full variable domain is DGGITQSPKYLFRKEGQNVTLSCEQNLNHDAMYWYRQDPGQGLRLIYYSQIVNDFQKGDIAEGYSVSREKKESFPLTVTSAQKNPTAFYLCASSGGEWTEAFFGQGTRLTVV.

The chain recombines TRBV5-6 with TRBJ2-3, with D possibly matching TRBD2 (6 bases). This CDR3 is 14 amino acids long. CDR1 and CDR2 (germline): SGHDT, YYEEEE. The ends were cut back, 2 bases at V and 4 bases at J, with 11 bases in the middle. Here the CDR3 reads CASSFSPGADTQYF. CDR3 sequence (DNA): TGTGCCAGCAGCTTCAGCCCGGGAGCAGATACGCAGTATTTT.

V usage is TRBV7-6 and J usage is TRBJ2-7, with D maybe TRBD1 (6 bases). V gave up 8 bases and J gave up 2 bases, with 13 bases separating them. CDR3 length: 13 residues. Germline CDR1 reads SGHVS; CDR2 reads FNYEAQ. The CDR3 here is CASSRQEAYEQYF. The CDR3 nucleotides are TGTGCCAGCTCCCGACAGGAAGCCTACGAGCAGTACTTC. Combining the CDR3 with reference TRBV7-6 and TRBJ2-7 gives the whole variable domain GAGVSQSPRYKVTKRGQDVALRCDPISGHVSLYWYRQALGQGPEFLTYFNYEAQQDKSGLPNDRFSAERPEGSISTLTIQRTEQRDSAMYRCASSRQEAYEQYFGPGTRLTVT.

V gene TRBV28 combines with J gene TRBJ2-3; 11 nucleotides align to TRBD2. Germline V CDR1 and CDR2: MDHEN, SYDVKM. The CDR3 consists of 20 residues. V lost 5 bases, J lost 0 bases, and 16 bases stayed unmatched. In DNA, the CDR3 is TGTGCCAGCAGTACTTCTAGCGGGAGGAGGGGCCGTACTAGCACAGATACGCAGTATTTT. As protein: CASSTSSGRRGRTSTDTQYF.

The genes are TRBV5-1 and TRBJ2-5; 13 bases are shared with TRBD2. Germline CDR1 is SGHRS and CDR2 is YFSETQ. V lost 0 bases and J lost 4; bases outside the gene matches: 3. This CDR3 region has 16 residues. The CDR3 region is CASSLGTSGRSETQYF. CDR3 nucleotide sequence: TGCGCCAGCAGCTTGGGGACTAGCGGGAGATCAGAGACCCAGTACTTC.

The chain has TRBV9 and TRBJ2-2; TRBD1 aligns across 11 bases. Per the germline V gene, CDR1 is SGDLS and CDR2 is YYNGEE. The CDR3 is made up of 14 amino acids. The V segment lost 5 bases and the J segment 6 bases; nucleotides outside the gene matches: 3. CDR3 in DNA: TGTGCCAGCAGGGACAGGGGGCTATCCGGGGAGCTGTTTTTT. The encoded protein is CASRDRGLSGELFF.

The chain carries TRBV3-1 (or the pseudogene TRBV3-2) and TRBJ2-7; D is uncertain. Germline-derived CDR1 and CDR2 are LGHDT and YNNKEL (reference sequence). There are 11 residues in the CDR3. V was trimmed by 4 bases and J by 5 bases, leaving 6 bases between them. This CDR3 is CASSRLHEQYF. The CDR3 DNA reads TGTGCCAGCAGCCGACTCCACGAGCAGTACTTC.

The chain links TRBV4-1 to TRBJ1-1; 7 nucleotides align to TRBD1. Losses at the gene ends were 4 bases for V and 0 bases for J; bases not matched to a gene: 8. The germline V gene encodes CDR1 MGHRA and CDR2 YSYEKL. The CDR3 loop spans 16 amino acids. The CDR3 DNA reads TGCGCCAGCAGCCTAACAGGGGTTGGGATGAACACTGAAGCTTTCTTT. It yields the protein CASSLTGVGMNTEAFF.

The rearrangement joins TRBV11-2 to TRBJ2-7; no definite D call. CDR1 and CDR2 (germline): SGHAT, FQNNGV. The length of the CDR3 is 15 residues. V was pared by 2 bases and J by 1 base, with 12 bases between. This CDR3 is CASSLFSLSSYEQYF. CDR3 coding DNA: TGTGCCAGCAGCTTATTTAGCCTTTCTTCCTACGAGCAGTACTTC.

The chain employs TRBV23-1 and TRBJ1-2, with D possibly being TRBD1 (5 bases). TRBV23-1 is an ORF for which the function is uncertain. The V gene lost 0 bases and the J gene lost 8 bases, with 10 bases spanning the gap. This CDR3 has 13 amino acids. In DNA, the CDR3 is TGCGCCAGCAGTCAATCGGGTAGGGGCGGCTACACCTTC. It translates to CASSQSGRGGYTF.

The genes are TRBV6-5 and TRBJ2-6; D perhaps matches TRBD1 (6 bases). The germline gives CDR1 MNHEY, CDR2 SVGAGI. This CDR3 has 15 amino acids. V lost 6 bases and J lost 0, with 9 bases in between. CDR3 in DNA: TGTGCCAGCAGACTGGACAGCTCTGGGGCCAACGTCCTGACTTTC. Translation: CASRLDSSGANVLTF.

The J gene is TRBJ2-7, the V gene TRBV20-1; 8 bases are shared with TRBD1. V was clipped by 3 bases and J by 3 bases; unmatched bases: 10. Germline V lookup: CDR1 DFQATT, CDR2 SNEGSKA (reference sequence). CDR3 length: 15 residues. CDR3 loop: CSASPQTGVYYEQYF. DNA of the CDR3: TGCAGTGCTAGTCCTCAGACAGGGGTTTACTACGAGCAGTACTTC.

V usage is TRBV19 and J usage is TRBJ2-2, with 10 positions matching TRBD1. Germline loops: CDR1 LNHDA, CDR2 SQIVND (reference sequence). The V and J ends lost 7 bases and 7 bases, in that order; junction bases with no gene match: 9. CDR3 length equals 15 residues. CDR3 sequence reads: CASKEGTGAGGELFF. Here the CDR3 DNA reads TGTGCCAGTAAAGAAGGGACAGGGGCCGGCGGGGAGCTGTTTTTT.

The V call is TRBV5-8, the J call TRBJ2-5; TRBD1 matches 9 bases. The CDR3 contains 15 residues. In germline, CDR1 is SGHTS, CDR2 YDEGEE. Unmatched junction bases numbered 2, after V lost 0 bases and J lost 2 bases. The CDR3 DNA reads as TGTGCCAGCAGCTTGGTTGGACAGGGGCAAGAGACCCAGTACTTC. Its protein product is CASSLVGQGQETQYF.

The gene calls are TRBV5-1 and TRBJ2-7, with 14 bases that match TRBD2. V gave up 4 bases and J gave up 5 bases; unmatched junction bases: 5. The CDR3 spans 15 residues. Germline V CDR1 and CDR2: SGHRS, YFSETQ. This CDR3 is CASSAGLAGGNEQYF. CDR3 in DNA: TGCGCCAGCAGCGCCGGACTAGCGGGAGGAAACGAGCAGTACTTC.

The rearrangement links TRBV5-1 to TRBJ2-5; 9 bases are shared with TRBD1. The CDR3 is made up of 17 amino acids. Trimming removed 5 bases from V and 6 bases from J; junction bases left unmatched: 17. Germline V gene lookup returns CDR1 SGHRS and CDR2 YFSETQ. The CDR3 spells CASSYTQSGQGRKTQYF. Written as DNA, the CDR3 is TGCGCCAGCAGTTATACACAATCGGGACAGGGAAGGAAGACCCAGTACTTC.

Only one count was recorded for this clone. The J gene is TRBJ1-5, the V gene TRBV18; no definite D call. V was shortened by 0 bases and J by 4 bases, with 10 bases between the two germline ends. The CDR3 loop spans 15 amino acids. Germline V CDR1 and CDR2: KGHSH, LQKENI. The CDR3 spells CASSPPEGGNQPQHF. DNA for the CDR3: TGTGCCAGCTCACCACCAGAGGGCGGGAATCAGCCCCAGCATTTT.

The V gene is TRBV7-8, the J gene TRBJ1-2; D perhaps matches TRBD1 (5 bases). The V gene lost 5 bases and the J gene lost 2 bases, with 12 bases spanning the gap. The CDR3 length is 14 residues. Germline CDR1 is SGHVS and CDR2 is FQNEAQ. The CDR3 nucleotides are TGTGCCAGCAGCCCGAGGGACTTGAACTATGGCTACACCTTC. Amino acids: CASSPRDLNYGYTF.

The V gene is TRBV19, the J gene TRBJ1-5; D possibly corresponds to TRBD1 (5 bases). Trimming pared 3 bases from V and 4 bases from J, leaving 10 bases between. The CDR3 length is 14 residues. Germline values: CDR1 LNHDA, CDR2 SQIVND (reference sequence). The CDR3 protein is CASSIQRGNQPQHF. In DNA, the CDR3 is TGTGCCAGTAGTATCCAAAGGGGAAATCAGCCCCAGCATTTT.